These 20 T cell receptor beta chains came from one sample sequenced in a study of blood T cell repertoires in COVID-19. Here immunoSEQ multiplex PCR was the method, and the copy in TCRdb shows in-frame clones only, minus some. The data contain about 220,000 clones, roughly 89% of them seen just once; the ten biggest clones take up around 16%. Input material: PBMCs or T cells enriched from blood (not recorded which). These receptors came from a man aged 25 to 40 who had been exposed to COVID-19.

This clone was picked up a small number of times. The chain is built from TRBV6-1 and TRBJ1-1; D is undetermined. The germline V gene encodes CDR1 MNHNS and CDR2 SASEGT. The V end lost 0 bases, the J end lost 5 bases, and 10 bases lay between the germline ends. CDR3 size: 14 residues. The CDR3 DNA sequence: TGTGCCAGCAGTGAAGCCCCCGGGGTGACTGAAGCTTTCTTT. Its translation: CASSEAPGVTEAFF.

This clone appeared once. Relative to the germline gene, one junction end is altered; a read error may explain this. The chain joins TRBV7-8 to TRBJ1-4, with D unclear. CDR1 and CDR2 (germline): SGHVS, FQNEAQ. The CDR3 has 14 residues. The CDR3 reads CASSRGTDYEKLFF. CDR3 DNA sequence: TGTGCCAGCAGCCGCGGTACGGACTATGAAAAATTGTTTTTT.

The chain combines TRBV27 with TRBJ1-4; D remains ambiguous. The V gene lost 3 bases and the J gene lost 10 bases, with 12 bases spanning the gap. The CDR3 has 13 amino acids. Germline CDR1 is MNHEY and CDR2 is SMNVEV (reference sequence). The CDR3 is CASSFHQAGKLFF. As DNA, the CDR3 is TGTGCCAGCAGTTTTCATCAGGCCGGAAAACTGTTTTTT.

This clone has only one observation. V and J are TRBV23-1 and TRBJ1-6, with D possibly being TRBD1 (6 bases). TRBV23-1 is identified as an open reading frame with a role that is uncertain. This CDR3 spans 15 amino acids. V was cut by 3 bases and J by 5 bases, with 11 bases left in between. The CDR3 bases are TGCGCCAGCAGTCATGCAGGGGCGGATAATTCACCCCTCCACTTT. Encoded protein: CASSHAGADNSPLHF.

This clone showed up just a few times. The chain couples TRBV7-2 to TRBJ2-3, with TRBD1 as a possible D gene (5 bases). Trimming removed 5 bases from V and 1 base from J, with 10 bases in between. The CDR3 consists of 14 residues. Germline assignment: CDR1 SGHTA and CDR2 FQGNSA. The CDR3 protein is CASSRSGRTDTQYF. The DNA for the CDR3 is TGTGCCAGCAGCCGGTCAGGGCGCACAGATACGCAGTATTTT.

The chain uses TRBV19 and TRBJ2-3; 12 bases agree with TRBD2. The CDR3 length is 14 residues. V was clipped by 7 bases and J by 6 bases; unmatched bases: 5. The germline V gene has CDR1 LNHDA and CDR2 SQIVND (reference sequence). The CDR3, as DNA: TGTGCCAGTAAAACTAGCGGGGGGAGGGATACGCAGTATTTT. This encodes CASKTSGGRDTQYF.

The chain employs TRBV2 and TRBJ2-7, with 11 bases aligning to TRBD2. This CDR3 contains 15 residues. Germline loops: CDR1 SNHLY, CDR2 FYNNEI. The V and J ends lost 4 bases and 3 bases, in that order; junction bases with no gene match: 5. The CDR3 protein is CASSGGLADFYEQYF. The CDR3 nucleotides read TGTGCCAGCAGTGGGGGACTAGCGGACTTCTACGAGCAGTACTTC.

A note on this clone: At one boundary the junction diverges from the germline segment, which might be a read error. J is TRBJ1-4 and V is TRBV11-3; TRBD1 might be the D (5 bases). Germline V CDR1 and CDR2: SGHNT, YENEEA. This CDR3 is 16 amino acids long. CDR3 nucleotide sequence: TGTGCCAGCAACTTAACAGGAGGGGCGACTAATGAAAAACTGTTTTTT. This sequence encodes CASNLTGGATNEKLFF.

The chain uses TRBV4-3 and TRBJ1-2, with 8 nucleotides matching TRBD1. This CDR3 comprises 14 residues. The trim removed 0 bases at V and 8 bases at J, leaving 5 bases unmatched. Germline values: CDR1 LGHNA, CDR2 YSLEER. CDR3 sequence (DNA): TGCGCCAGCAGCCAAGAGTTGCAGGGGGCAGGCTACACCTTC. Residues: CASSQELQGAGYTF.

This clone was detected only once. The V call is TRBV5-4, the J call TRBJ2-3; the match to TRBD1 covers 8 bases. The CDR3 spans 17 residues. Unmatched junction bases numbered 8, after V lost 2 bases and J lost 0 bases. The germline CDR1 and CDR2 sequences are SGHNT and YYREEE (reference sequence). The chain's CDR3 is CASSFNTGGSSTDTQYF. The CDR3 bases are TGTGCCAGCAGCTTTAATACAGGGGGATCTAGCACAGATACGCAGTATTTT.

The gene calls are TRBV27 and TRBJ1-5, with unresolved D. V was cut by 6 bases and J by 7 bases, with 16 bases left in between. This CDR3 has 14 amino acids. CDR1 is MNHEY and CDR2 is SMNVEV in the germline V gene (reference sequence). The CDR3 DNA follows: TGTGCCAGCAGGAGAGGAGGGTCGGGCCAGCCCCAGCATTTT. Its protein is CASRRGGSGQPQHF.

The rearrangement joins TRBV29-1 to TRBJ1-1, with D maybe TRBD1 (5 bases). Germline V gene lookup returns CDR1 SQVTM and CDR2 ANQGSEA. Trimming took 7 bases from V and 1 from J, leaving 13 bases between them. The CDR3 extends over 13 amino acids. The CDR3 DNA is TGCAGCGCCGCGGGACGGCAGAACACTGAAGCTTTCTTT. It is translated as CSAAGRQNTEAFF.

The gene calls are TRBV3-1 (or the pseudogene TRBV3-2) and TRBJ1-6; TRBD1 might be the D (6 bases). Deletions cut 1 base from V and 5 bases from J, with 12 bases between. The V gene's germline CDR1 is LGHDT and CDR2 YNNKEL (reference sequence). The CDR3 covers 16 residues. CDR3 nucleotides: TGTGCCAGCAGCCAAGTAGGCAGGGGAAATAATTCACCCCTCCACTTT. Residues: CASSQVGRGNNSPLHF.

The gene calls are TRBV3-1 (or the pseudogene TRBV3-2) and TRBJ2-2; maybe TRBD2 (6 bases). Germline-derived CDR1 and CDR2 are LGHDT and YNNKEL (reference sequence). There are 14 residues in the CDR3. V was trimmed by 2 bases and J by 9 bases, leaving 13 bases between them. CDR3 sequence (DNA): TGTGCCAGCAGCCAACAAACTAGCCGCCGGGAGCTGTTTTTT. Its protein is CASSQQTSRRELFF.

This clone was found a few times. The chain combines TRBV30 with TRBJ2-2; D unresolved. Trimming removed 4 bases at V and 3 bases at J, with 15 bases between. CDR3 length: 15 amino acids. Germline loops: CDR1 GTSNPN, CDR2 SVGIG (reference sequence). In nucleotides, the CDR3 is TGTGCCTGGACCATCCTCGCCCCGGACACCGGGGAGCTGTTTTTT. This gives the protein CAWTILAPDTGELFF.

This chain connects TRBV14 to TRBJ2-2, with TRBD1 matching over 7 bases. CDR1 and CDR2 (germline): SGHDN, FVKESK. J gave up 8 bases and V 0 bases, and 6 bases lay outside the gene matches. The CDR3 totals 15 residues. The CDR3 DNA follows: TGTGCCAGCAGCCAAGATCCTCCGGGACAGGGGGAGCTGTTTTTT. Translated, it gives CASSQDPPGQGELFF.

V and J are TRBV2 and TRBJ1-1; a possible D gene is TRBD1 (5 bases). Germline loops: CDR1 SNHLY, CDR2 FYNNEI. This CDR3 is 13 amino acids long. V was cut by 11 bases and J by 5 bases, with 18 bases left in between. CDR3 sequence: CASLRGLGTEAFF. As DNA, the CDR3 is TGTGCCTCCCTCCGGGGGTTGGGTACTGAAGCTTTCTTT.

The chain recombines TRBV7-3 with TRBJ1-6; TRBD1 agrees at 9 bases. Germline loops: CDR1 SGHTA, CDR2 FQGTGA. With 5 bases clipped from V and 5 bases from J, the junction kept 7 bases outside the gene matches. The CDR3 totals 16 residues. DNA of the CDR3: TGTGCCAGCAGCCAAAGGGGACAGGGCCATAATTCACCCCTCCACTTT. Amino acids: CASSQRGQGHNSPLHF.

CDR3 region: CASSFGSGGRTEAFF. The DNA for the CDR3 is TGTGCCAGCAGCTTTGGCTCGGGGGGTAGAACTGAAGCTTTCTTT. The chain links TRBV11-3 to TRBJ1-1, with D perhaps TRBD1 (5 bases). V lost 3 bases to trimming and J lost 5 bases, with 16 bases between them. Germline V CDR1 and CDR2: SGHNT, YENEEA. The CDR3 is 15 residues long.

The chain couples TRBV27 to TRBJ2-1; D uncertain. The ends were cut back, 2 bases at V and 3 bases at J, with 8 bases in the middle. Germline V gene sequence: CDR1 MNHEY, CDR2 SMNVEV (reference sequence). This CDR3 is 14 amino acids long. The CDR3 is CASSLMARYNEQFF. The CDR3 nucleotides are TGTGCCAGCAGTTTAATGGCACGCTACAATGAGCAGTTCTTC.